This T cell receptor (beta chain) was sequenced during a study of T cells after yellow fever vaccination. Overall study results and limits: Post-booster repertoires contained most primary-vaccination clones again (roughly 96% CD4, approximately 88% CD8).

Germline assignment: CDR1 MGHRA and CDR2 YSYEKL. V lost 4 bases, J lost 2 bases, and 19 bases lay in between. There are 17 residues in the CDR3. The table lists this clonotype with many counts. The antigen is not known. MiXCR, run by TCRdb on the 5' RACE reads, gives a single entry per CDR3 protein. The sample shows a few hundred thousand distinct CDR3 sequences, approximately 3.8% of them seen only once. Sequenced here: PBMCs, sampled on the day of the yellow fever booster vaccination. This sequence was found in a man aged 18-30 years who received the YFV17D yellow fever vaccine. The genes are TRBV4-1 and TRBJ2-3; D is perhaps TRBD1 (5 bases). CDR3 bases: TGCGCCAGCAGCCGCCTCCCGACAGCTAAGATCACAGATACGCAGTATTTT. Translation: CASSRLPTAKITDTQYF.